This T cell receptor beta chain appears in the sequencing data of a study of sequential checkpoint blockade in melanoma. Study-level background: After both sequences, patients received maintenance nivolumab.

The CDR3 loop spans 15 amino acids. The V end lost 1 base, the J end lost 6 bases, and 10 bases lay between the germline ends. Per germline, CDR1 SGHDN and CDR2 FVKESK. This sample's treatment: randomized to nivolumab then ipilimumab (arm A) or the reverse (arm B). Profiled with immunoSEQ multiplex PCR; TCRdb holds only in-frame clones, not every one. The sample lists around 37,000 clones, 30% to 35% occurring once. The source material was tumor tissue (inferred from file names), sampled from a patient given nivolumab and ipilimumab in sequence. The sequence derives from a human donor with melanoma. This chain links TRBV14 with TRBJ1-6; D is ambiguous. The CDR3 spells CASSQVQGFNSPLHF. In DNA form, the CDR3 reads TGTGCCAGCAGCCAAGTTCAAGGTTTTAATTCACCCCTCCACTTT.